This is a list of T cell receptor beta chains from one sample in a study of early T cells in non-severe SARS-CoV-2 infection. TCRdb analysed the 5' RACE reads with MiXCR anew, one entry per CDR3 protein. The table records roughly 54,000 distinct CDR3 sequences, roughly 12% of them present only once. The sequenced material came from whole blood. The source of these receptors is an adult who was a healthcare worker with PCR-confirmed SARS-CoV-2 infection or an uninfected control (not recorded which). CDR3s include the opening cysteine and the closing phenylalanine or tryptophan. The D gene is left open where the match is weak. The size of a clone is reported for some rows only, either as once, few or many, or as a class for expanded clones.

cdr3_nt cdr3_aa d_call j_call cdr3_length v_call clone_size
TGTGCCAGCAGCGGTGCTTACAGGGGAGGCAGCTATGGCTACACCTTC CASSGAYRGGSYGYTF TRBD1 TRBJ1-2 16 TRBV7-2 -
TGTGCCAGCTCACCAAAGGACAGTGTTAGCTCTGGGGCCAACGTCCTGACTTTC CASSPKDSVSSGANVLTF - TRBJ2-6 18 TRBV18 many
TGTGCCAGCTCACCACGACTAGAATCAGATACGCAGTATTTT CASSPRLESDTQYF - TRBJ2-3 14 TRBV18 -
TGTGCCAGCACCAGGGGGGTTTACGAGCAGTACTTC CASTRGVYEQYF - TRBJ2-7 12 TRBV6-1 once
TGCGCCAGCAGCCACGAGGGGGGATGGACTGAAGCTTTCTTT CASSHEGGWTEAFF - TRBJ1-1 14 TRBV5-1 -
TGTGCCAGCAGCCCGGGACAGCTGCGGGAGACCCAGTACTTC CASSPGQLRETQYF TRBD1 TRBJ2-5 14 TRBV6-2/TRBV6-3 few
TGTGCCAGCAGTGCCTTATTATTAGCCGGCGAGACCCAGTACTTC CASSALLLAGETQYF - TRBJ2-5 15 TRBV25-1 -
TGTGCCAGCAGTTATTGGACGCCGATCTATAATTCACCCCTCCACTTT CASSYWTPIYNSPLHF - TRBJ1-6 16 TRBV6-6 many
TGTGCCAGCAGTTATGAGGGGCGACTGAACACTGAAGCTTTCTTT CASSYEGRLNTEAFF - TRBJ1-1 15 TRBV6-2/TRBV6-3 -
TGCAGCGTCCATGAAGAGACCCAGTACTTC CSVHEETQYF - TRBJ2-5 10 TRBV29-1 many
TGCAGTGCTAGGAGTTCGGGGTACGAGCAGTACTTC CSARSSGYEQYF - TRBJ2-7 12 TRBV20-1 few
TGTGCCAGCAGGGGACAGGGCCAAGAGACCCAGTACTTC CASRGQGQETQYF TRBD1 TRBJ2-5 13 TRBV6-6 few
TGTGCCAGCAACGGGGGGCAGGCCGGGGAGCTGTTTTTT CASNGGQAGELFF - TRBJ2-2 13 TRBV9 -
TGCAGTGCTAGAATACAGGGGCTGAACACTGAAGCTTTCTTT CSARIQGLNTEAFF TRBD1 TRBJ1-1 14 TRBV20-1 few
TGCGCCAGCAGTGAGAAGACAGAAGGCACTGAAGCTTTCTTT CASSEKTEGTEAFF - TRBJ1-1 14 TRBV10-1 few
TGCGCCAGCAGCTTGGGGGGGTCCCCTGGCTATGGCTACACCTTC CASSLGGSPGYGYTF - TRBJ1-2 15 TRBV5-1 many
TGTGCCAGTGCCCGAAGTCCGGGGGGCGCGTCCGGGGAGCTGTTTTTT CASARSPGGASGELFF - TRBJ2-2 16 TRBV19 many
TGTGCCAGCAGCCAAGATTGGAATAGCGAAGTCGGGGAGCTGTTTTTT CASSQDWNSEVGELFF - TRBJ2-2 16 TRBV4-2 few
TGTGCCAGCAGATTGACAGGGACAGATACGCAGTATTTT CASRLTGTDTQYF TRBD1 TRBJ2-3 13 TRBV5-4 -
TGTGCCAGCAGCTCCCCCAGTTTTAGGCGGGGGCAGTACAATAATGAGCAGTTCTTC CASSSPSFRRGQYNNEQFF - TRBJ2-1 19 TRBV7-9 -
TGCAGCGTTGCTGACACTTGGACGCAGTATTTT CSVADTWTQYF - TRBJ2-3 11 TRBV29-1 -
TGTGCCAGCAGACCTGCGGCCGGGAGCGAGCAGTACTTC CASRPAAGSEQYF - TRBJ2-7 13 TRBV14 few
TGTGCCAGCAGTTTAACCTATAACTACAATGAGCAGTTCTTC CASSLTYNYNEQFF - TRBJ2-1 14 TRBV28 many
TGTGCCAGCTCACCATACGACAGGGGGATTAACGAGCAGTACTTC CASSPYDRGINEQYF TRBD1 TRBJ2-7 15 TRBV18 -
TGTGCCAGCAGTGTGGGCTCTGGGGCCAACGTCCTGACTTTC CASSVGSGANVLTF - TRBJ2-6 14 TRBV2 many
TGTGCCAGCAGTTTTCTTCCGGGAGAAGGCAAAAACATTCAGTACTTC CASSFLPGEGKNIQYF - TRBJ2-4 16 TRBV12-3/TRBV12-4 few
TGTGCCAGCAGTGACTCGTCCGTTTCCTACAATGAGCAGTTCTTC CASSDSSVSYNEQFF - TRBJ2-1 15 TRBV6-4 many
TGTGCCAGCCGACCCCGAGGGGGGATAACGGGCGAGCAGTACTTC CASRPRGGITGEQYF - TRBJ2-7 15 TRBV6-2/TRBV6-3 many
TGCAGCGTTGATGGGGGTAGCTACTATGGCTACACCTTC CSVDGGSYYGYTF - TRBJ1-2 13 TRBV29-1 few
TGTGCCAGCAGTTTGGGGCTCGAAGAGACCCAGTACTTC CASSLGLEETQYF - TRBJ2-5 13 TRBV6-2/TRBV6-3 many
TGTGCCAGCAGTGACTCGCGAGGCAGGGTTATAGTTACCGGGGAGCTGTTTTTT CASSDSRGRVIVTGELFF - TRBJ2-2 18 TRBV6-4 -
TGCAGCGCTGGGACCCTCACAGATACGCAGTATTTT CSAGTLTDTQYF - TRBJ2-3 12 TRBV29-1 few
TGTGCCAGCAGCCGAAATACACGGAATGAGCAGTTCTTC CASSRNTRNEQFF - TRBJ2-1 13 TRBV9 many
TGCAGTGCACCCTACAGGAGTATTAATGAAAAACTGTTTTTT CSAPYRSINEKLFF - TRBJ1-4 14 TRBV20-1 few
TGTGCCAGCAGCTACGGGACAGTAAACACCGGGGAGCTGTTTTTT CASSYGTVNTGELFF TRBD1 TRBJ2-2 15 TRBV7-9 -
TGCAGTGCTACAGGACTAGCACAGGACAATGAGCAGTTCTTC CSATGLAQDNEQFF TRBD2 TRBJ2-1 14 TRBV20-1 few
TGTGCCAGTAGCCCCGGGGGGTCCAGGGGTGAGCAGTTCTTC CASSPGGSRGEQFF - TRBJ2-1 14 TRBV19 few
TGTGCCAGCAGGATCGGGACAGCCTACGAGCAGTACTTC CASRIGTAYEQYF TRBD1 TRBJ2-7 13 TRBV2 -
TGTGCCACCTACAGACAGCTCGACGGGGAGCTGTTTTTT CATYRQLDGELFF - TRBJ2-2 13 TRBV2 few
TGCAGCGTTGGGGACAGTTCAGATACGCAGTATTTT CSVGDSSDTQYF TRBD1 TRBJ2-3 12 TRBV29-1 few
TGTGCCAGCAGTTCGCAACCGGGACAGGGAACTTTCTTT CASSSQPGQGTFF TRBD1 TRBJ1-1 13 TRBV12-3/TRBV12-4 many
TGTGCCAGCTCACAAGCGGGGGACAGACCCACGATTGGCTACACCTTC CASSQAGDRPTIGYTF TRBD1 TRBJ1-2 16 TRBV3-1 many
TGCGCCAGCAGCTTGGATCAGGGCACCCTCCACTTT CASSLDQGTLHF - TRBJ1-6 12 TRBV5-1 -
TGTGCCATCAGTGTAGCGGGGGGGAGCACAGATACGCAGTATTTT CAISVAGGSTDTQYF TRBD2 TRBJ2-3 15 TRBV10-3 many